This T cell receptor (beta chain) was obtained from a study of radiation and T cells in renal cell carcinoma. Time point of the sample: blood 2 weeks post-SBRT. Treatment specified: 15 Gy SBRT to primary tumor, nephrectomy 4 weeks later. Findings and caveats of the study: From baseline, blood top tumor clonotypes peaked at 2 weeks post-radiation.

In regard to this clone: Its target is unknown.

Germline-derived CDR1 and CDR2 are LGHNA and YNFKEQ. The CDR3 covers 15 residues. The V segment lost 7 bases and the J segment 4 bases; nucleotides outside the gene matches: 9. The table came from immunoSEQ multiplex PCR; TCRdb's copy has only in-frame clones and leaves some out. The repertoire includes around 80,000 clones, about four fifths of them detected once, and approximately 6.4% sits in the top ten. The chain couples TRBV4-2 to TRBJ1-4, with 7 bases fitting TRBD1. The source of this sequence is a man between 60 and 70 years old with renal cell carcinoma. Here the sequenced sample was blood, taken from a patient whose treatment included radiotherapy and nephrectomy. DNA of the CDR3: TGTGCCAGCACCCAGGGGGGCAGGGTTAATGAAAAACTGTTTTTT. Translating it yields CASTQGGRVNEKLFF.